Below, 9 T cell receptor beta chains from the same sample are listed, as sequenced in a study. TCRdb re-derived calls from the 5' RACE reads in MiXCR, one entry per CDR3 protein. The repertoire holds thousands of distinct CDR3 sequences, with 65% to 75% as singletons. The sample was memory CD4+ T cells sorted from a lymph node. The subset is: memory CD4+ T cells, CD4+CD45RO+CD25-. All receptors derive from a female donor with breast cancer.

The rearrangement links TRBV11-2 to TRBJ2-5, with unresolved D. The V gene's germline CDR1 is SGHAT and CDR2 FQNNGV. The length of the CDR3 is 15 residues. Trimming shortened V by 3 bases and J by 4 bases, and 15 bases separated the two germline ends. This CDR3 is CASSFGTPRRETQYF. The CDR3 DNA is TGTGCCAGCAGCTTTGGTACACCTCGGCGAGAGACCCAGTACTTC.

As concerns this clonotype: This may be a read error: a much more frequent sequence differs by one nucleotide. V usage is TRBV7-2 and J usage is TRBJ2-1; the D gene is possibly TRBD1 (6 bases). Germline V gene data show CDR1 as SGHTA and CDR2 as FQGNSA. The CDR3 runs to 14 residues. V was shortened by 2 bases and J by 2 bases, with 7 bases between the two germline ends. CDR3 sequence reads: CASSLRQAYNEQFF. CDR3 sequence (DNA): TGTGCCAGCAGCTTAAGACAGGCCTACAATGAGCAGTTCTTC.

A single count supports this clonotype. The J gene is TRBJ2-7, the V gene TRBV4-1; 7 bases fit TRBD1. CDR1 is MGHRA and CDR2 is YSYEKL in the germline V gene. The CDR3 has 13 amino acids. J gave up 6 bases and V 6 bases, and 8 bases lay outside the gene matches. The CDR3 DNA reads as TGCGCCAGCAGACGACTGACAGGGCGCGAGCAGTACTTC. Protein: CASRRLTGREQYF.

This clonotype was found a few times. The rearrangement uses TRBV6-5 and TRBJ2-1; the D gene is possibly TRBD2 (6 bases). Germline loops: CDR1 MNHEY, CDR2 SVGAGI. Trimming took off 3 bases at V and 4 bases at J, with 13 bases between the two ends. CDR3 length: 15 amino acids. CDR3 nucleotides: TGTGCCAGCAGTTATGGAGGGGTCCGATACAATGAGCAGTTCTTC. Its translation is CASSYGGVRYNEQFF.

This sequence joins TRBV5-1 and TRBJ1-5; possibly TRBD1 for D (5 bases). The CDR3 consists of 14 residues. Germline V gene lookup returns CDR1 SGHRS and CDR2 YFSETQ. Deletions cut 1 base from V and 5 bases from J, with 10 bases between. Here the CDR3 DNA reads TGCGCCAGCAGCTTGCTCCAGGGCTATCAGCCCCAGCATTTT. This translates into CASSLLQGYQPQHF.

The V gene is TRBV28, the J gene TRBJ2-7, with D tentatively TRBD2 (5 bases). V lost 4 bases and J 0 bases, leaving 10 bases between the germline ends. The germline gives CDR1 MDHEN, CDR2 SYDVKM. The CDR3 covers 14 residues. This CDR3 is CASSSPGSSYEQYF. The CDR3 DNA is TGTGCCAGCAGTTCCCCGGGGAGCTCCTACGAGCAGTACTTC.

This sequence joins TRBV7-3 and TRBJ2-1; TRBD2 agrees at 12 bases. The CDR3 has 17 residues. With 2 bases clipped from V and 4 bases from J, the junction kept 6 bases outside the gene matches. Looked up from germline, CDR1 is SGHTA and CDR2 is FQGTGA. CDR3: CASSLWPLAGGYNEQFF. The CDR3 nucleotides read TGTGCCAGCAGCTTATGGCCCCTAGCGGGAGGGTACAATGAGCAGTTCTTC.

V gene TRBV5-1 combines with J gene TRBJ1-3; D remains ambiguous. Germline CDR1 SGHRS, CDR2 YFSETQ. The CDR3 contains 13 residues. V dropped 5 bases and J dropped 0 bases, with 6 bases sitting between them. The DNA of the CDR3 is TGCGCCAGCAGTATGGGCTCTGGAAACACCATATATTTT. Its protein product is CASSMGSGNTIYF.

The J gene is TRBJ2-1, the V gene TRBV20-1; D is unresolved. The germline gives CDR1 DFQATT, CDR2 SNEGSKA (reference sequence). The CDR3 consists of 13 residues. V was clipped by 6 bases and J by 4 bases, with 13 bases between them. Written as DNA, the CDR3 is TGCAGTGCCAGTCAGAGCTCTTACAATGAGCAGTTCTTC. Amino acid sequence: CSASQSSYNEQFF.